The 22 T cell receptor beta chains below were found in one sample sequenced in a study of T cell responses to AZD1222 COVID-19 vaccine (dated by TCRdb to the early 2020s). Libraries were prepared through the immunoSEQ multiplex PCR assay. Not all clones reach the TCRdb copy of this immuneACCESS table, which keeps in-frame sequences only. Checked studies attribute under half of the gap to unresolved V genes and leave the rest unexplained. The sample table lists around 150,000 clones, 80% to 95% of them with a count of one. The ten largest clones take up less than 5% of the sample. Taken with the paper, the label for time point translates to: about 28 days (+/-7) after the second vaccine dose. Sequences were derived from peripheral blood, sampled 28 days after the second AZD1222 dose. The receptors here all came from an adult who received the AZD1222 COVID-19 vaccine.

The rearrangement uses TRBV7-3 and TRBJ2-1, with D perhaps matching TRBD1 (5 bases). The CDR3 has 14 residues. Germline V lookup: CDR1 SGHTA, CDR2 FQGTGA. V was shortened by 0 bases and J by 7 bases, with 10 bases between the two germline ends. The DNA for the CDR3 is TGTGCCAGCAGCTTAACGGGGCTTGGGAATGAGCAGTTCTTC. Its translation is CASSLTGLGNEQFF.

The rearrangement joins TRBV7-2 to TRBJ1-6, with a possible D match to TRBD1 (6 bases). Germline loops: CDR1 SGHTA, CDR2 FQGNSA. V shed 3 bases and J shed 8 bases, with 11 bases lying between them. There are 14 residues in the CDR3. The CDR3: CASSFRDTYSPLHF. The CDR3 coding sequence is TGTGCCAGCAGCTTCCGGGACACATATTCACCCCTCCACTTT.

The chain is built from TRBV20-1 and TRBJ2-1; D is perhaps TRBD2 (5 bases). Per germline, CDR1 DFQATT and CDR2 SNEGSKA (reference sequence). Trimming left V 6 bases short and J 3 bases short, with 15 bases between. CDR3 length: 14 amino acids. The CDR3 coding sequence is TGCAGTGCGAGTCCCGGGGTAGACTACAATGAGCAGTTCTTC. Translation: CSASPGVDYNEQFF.

The CDR3 DNA reads TGTGCCAGCAGCCTGCTCGGGGGGGGCCCGCGGGAGACCCAGTACTTC. Residues: CASSLLGGGPRETQYF. V gene TRBV14 combines with J gene TRBJ2-5; 8 bases agree with TRBD2. CDR3 length: 16 residues. Germline CDR1 SGHDN, CDR2 FVKESK. Germline trimming cut 4 bases from V and 5 bases from J; bases unmatched to any gene: 12.

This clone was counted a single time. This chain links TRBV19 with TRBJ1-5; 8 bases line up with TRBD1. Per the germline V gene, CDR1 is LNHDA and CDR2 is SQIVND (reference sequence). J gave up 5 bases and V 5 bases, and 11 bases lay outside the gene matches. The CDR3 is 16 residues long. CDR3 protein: CASSLPGQEIYQPQHF. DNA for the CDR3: TGTGCCAGTAGTCTCCCGGGACAGGAAATCTATCAGCCCCAGCATTTT.

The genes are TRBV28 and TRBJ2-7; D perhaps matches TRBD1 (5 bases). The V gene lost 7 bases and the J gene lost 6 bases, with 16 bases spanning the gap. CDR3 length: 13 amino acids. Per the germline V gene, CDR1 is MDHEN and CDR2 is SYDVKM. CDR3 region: CASNLVGASEQYF. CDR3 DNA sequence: TGTGCCAGCAACCTTGTAGGGGCTTCCGAGCAGTACTTC.

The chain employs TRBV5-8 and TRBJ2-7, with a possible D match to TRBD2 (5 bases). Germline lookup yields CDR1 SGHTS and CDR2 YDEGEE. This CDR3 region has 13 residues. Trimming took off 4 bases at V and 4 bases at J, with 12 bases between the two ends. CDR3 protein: CASSTLAGYEQYF. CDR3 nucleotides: TGTGCCAGCAGCACTTTGGCGGGTTACGAGCAGTACTTC.

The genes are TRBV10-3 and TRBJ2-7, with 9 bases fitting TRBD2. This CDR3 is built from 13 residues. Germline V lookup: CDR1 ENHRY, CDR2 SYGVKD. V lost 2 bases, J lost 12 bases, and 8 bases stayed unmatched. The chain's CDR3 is CAISEASGRQVYF. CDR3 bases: TGTGCCATCAGTGAGGCGAGCGGGAGGCAAGTGTACTTC.

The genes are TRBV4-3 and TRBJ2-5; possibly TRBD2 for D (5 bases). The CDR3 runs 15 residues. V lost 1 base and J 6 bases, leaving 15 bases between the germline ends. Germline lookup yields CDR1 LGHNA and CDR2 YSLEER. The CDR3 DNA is TGCGCCAGCAGCCAAGGCCTCGAGGAGCGGCAGACCCAGTACTTC. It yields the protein CASSQGLEERQTQYF.

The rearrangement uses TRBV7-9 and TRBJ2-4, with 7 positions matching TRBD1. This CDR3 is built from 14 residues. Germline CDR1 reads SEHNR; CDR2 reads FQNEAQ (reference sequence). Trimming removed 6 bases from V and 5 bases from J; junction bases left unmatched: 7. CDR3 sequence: CASRPTGRENIQYF. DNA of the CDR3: TGTGCCAGCAGACCGACAGGGCGGGAAAACATTCAGTACTTC.

CDR3 sequence reads: CATREVKRGGYTF. CDR3 nucleotide sequence: TGTGCCACACGCGAAGTAAAGAGGGGTGGCTACACCTTC. V usage is TRBV28 and J usage is TRBJ1-2; possibly TRBD1 for D (5 bases). The CDR3 totals 13 residues. V gave up 10 bases and J gave up 7 bases, with 19 bases separating them. Germline V gene data show CDR1 as MDHEN and CDR2 as SYDVKM.

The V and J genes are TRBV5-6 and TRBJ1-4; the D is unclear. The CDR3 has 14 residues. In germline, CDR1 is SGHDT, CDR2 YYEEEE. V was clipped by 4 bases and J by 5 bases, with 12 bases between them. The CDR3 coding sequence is TGTGCCAGCAGCCTAGGATTATCAAATGAAAAACTGTTTTTT. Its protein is CASSLGLSNEKLFF.

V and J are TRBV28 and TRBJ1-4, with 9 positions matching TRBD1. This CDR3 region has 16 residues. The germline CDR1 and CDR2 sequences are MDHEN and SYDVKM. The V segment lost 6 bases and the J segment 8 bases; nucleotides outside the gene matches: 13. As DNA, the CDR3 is TGTGCCAGCAGCCCATTTACAGGGGGCGTCCCCGAAAAACTGTTTTTT. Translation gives CASSPFTGGVPEKLFF.

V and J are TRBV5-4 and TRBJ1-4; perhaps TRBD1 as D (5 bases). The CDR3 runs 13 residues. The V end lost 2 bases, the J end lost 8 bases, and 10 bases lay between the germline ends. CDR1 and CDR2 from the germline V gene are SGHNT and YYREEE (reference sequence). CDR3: CASSFRGREKLFF. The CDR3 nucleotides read TGTGCCAGCAGCTTCCGGGGGAGGGAAAAACTGTTTTTT.

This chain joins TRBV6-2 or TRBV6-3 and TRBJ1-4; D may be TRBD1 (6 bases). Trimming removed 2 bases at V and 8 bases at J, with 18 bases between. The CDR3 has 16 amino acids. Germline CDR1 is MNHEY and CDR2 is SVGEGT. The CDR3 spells CASSYPQGRIWEKLFF. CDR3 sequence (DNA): TGTGCCAGCAGTTACCCTCAGGGGCGAATTTGGGAAAAACTGTTTTTT.

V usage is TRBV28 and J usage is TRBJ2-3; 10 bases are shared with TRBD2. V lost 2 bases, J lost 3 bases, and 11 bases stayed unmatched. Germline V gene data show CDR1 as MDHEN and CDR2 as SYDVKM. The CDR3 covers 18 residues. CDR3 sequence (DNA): TGTGCCAGCAGTTTAGGCAGCGGGAGGGAAGTAAATACAGATACGCAGTATTTT. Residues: CASSLGSGREVNTDTQYF.

The CDR3 DNA sequence: TGTGCCAGCAGACTCGACAGGGGAGGCGATGAGCAGTTCTTC. Its translation: CASRLDRGGDEQFF. This chain uses TRBV2 with TRBJ2-1, with 8 bases fitting TRBD1. V dropped 6 bases and J dropped 8; count of bases not matched to a gene: 9. This CDR3 contains 14 residues. The V gene's germline CDR1 is SNHLY and CDR2 FYNNEI.

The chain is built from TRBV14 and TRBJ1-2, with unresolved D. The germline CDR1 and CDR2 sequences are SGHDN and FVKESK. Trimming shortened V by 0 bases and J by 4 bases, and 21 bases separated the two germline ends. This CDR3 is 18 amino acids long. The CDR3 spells CASSQDLGTSAAFYGYTF. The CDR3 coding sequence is TGTGCCAGCAGCCAAGATCTTGGCACTTCTGCGGCCTTCTATGGCTACACCTTC.

The DNA for the CDR3 is TGTGCAAGTCGCGTAAGGACTAGCGGGGACACCGGGGAGCTGTTTTTT. Translating it yields CASRVRTSGDTGELFF. J is TRBJ2-2 and V is TRBV12-2; no DNA check was done on the table's D call, TRBD2. TRBV12-2 is shown as a pseudogene. This CDR3 is 16 amino acids long.

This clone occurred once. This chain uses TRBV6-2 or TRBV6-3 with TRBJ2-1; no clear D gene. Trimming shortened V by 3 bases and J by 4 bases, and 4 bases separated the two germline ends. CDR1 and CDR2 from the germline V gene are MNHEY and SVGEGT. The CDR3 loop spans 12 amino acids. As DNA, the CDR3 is TGTGCCAGCAGTTATTCATACAATGAGCAGTTCTTC. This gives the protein CASSYSYNEQFF.

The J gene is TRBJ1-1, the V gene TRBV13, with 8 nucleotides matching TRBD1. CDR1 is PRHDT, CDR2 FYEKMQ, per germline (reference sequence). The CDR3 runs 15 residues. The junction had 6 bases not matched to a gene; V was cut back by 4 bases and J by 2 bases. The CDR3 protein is CASSSRDRGNTEAFF. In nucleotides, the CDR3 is TGTGCCAGCAGCTCTAGAGACAGGGGCAACACTGAAGCTTTCTTT.

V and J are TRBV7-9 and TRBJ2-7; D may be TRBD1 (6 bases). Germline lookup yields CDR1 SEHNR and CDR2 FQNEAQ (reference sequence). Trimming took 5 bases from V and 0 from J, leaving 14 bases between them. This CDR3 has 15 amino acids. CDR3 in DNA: TGTGCCAGCAGCGAGACCGGGACAACCTCCTACGAGCAGTACTTC. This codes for CASSETGTTSYEQYF.